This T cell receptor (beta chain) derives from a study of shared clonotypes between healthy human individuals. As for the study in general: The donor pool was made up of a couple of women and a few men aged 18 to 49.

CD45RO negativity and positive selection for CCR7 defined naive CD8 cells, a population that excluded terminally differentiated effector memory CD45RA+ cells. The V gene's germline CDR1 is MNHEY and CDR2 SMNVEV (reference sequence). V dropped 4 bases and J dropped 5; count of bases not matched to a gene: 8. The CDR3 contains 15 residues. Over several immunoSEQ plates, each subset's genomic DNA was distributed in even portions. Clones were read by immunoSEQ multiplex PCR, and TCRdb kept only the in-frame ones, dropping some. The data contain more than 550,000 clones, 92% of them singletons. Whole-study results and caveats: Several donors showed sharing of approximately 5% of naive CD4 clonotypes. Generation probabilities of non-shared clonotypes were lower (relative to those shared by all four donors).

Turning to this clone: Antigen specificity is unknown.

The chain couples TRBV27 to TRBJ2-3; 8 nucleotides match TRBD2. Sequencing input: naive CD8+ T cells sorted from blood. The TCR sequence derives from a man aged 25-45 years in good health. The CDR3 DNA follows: TGTGCCAGCAGTTCGGGGACTAGGCGGGGAGATACGCAGTATTTT. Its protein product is CASSSGTRRGDTQYF.